These 3 T cell receptor beta chains originate from one sample sequenced in a study of T cells in Graves' hyperthyroidism and ophthalmopathy (dated by TCRdb to between 2018 and 2020). Library construction relied on multiplex PCR. Data came from an Illumina HiSeq 2000. The TCR beta CDR3 regions were amplified from the RNA transcripts. The TCR CDR3 was subjected to a first round of RT-PCR using the HTBI primer set and the Qiagen OneStep RT-PCR kit. The public reads were quality trimmed at Q25 with fastp and then assembled into clones with MiXCR by TCRdb, keeping productive beta chains. When rows share a CDR3 protein, they turn into one entry using the most common DNA and genes. This sample lists hundreds of thousands of distinct CDR3 sequences; about a third were detected once. The ten largest clones add up to more than 25% of the sample. Sequencing input: blood. The receptors were gathered from a woman in her thirties or forties with Graves' hyperthyroidism.

The rearrangement uses TRBV6-1 and TRBJ1-5; D gene ambiguous. CDR1 and CDR2 (germline): MNHNS, SASEGT. CDR3 length: 12 residues. V gave up 8 bases and J gave up 9 bases, with 14 bases separating them. CDR3 loop: CASDRTAGPQHF. As DNA, the CDR3 is TGTGCCAGCGATCGGACCGCCGGGCCCCAGCATTTT.

This clonotype has at least ten counts. The gene calls are TRBV20-1 and TRBJ2-5, with D maybe TRBD2 (6 bases). V lost 6 bases, J lost 5 bases, and 13 bases lay in between. Germline V gene data show CDR1 as DFQATT and CDR2 as SNEGSKA (reference sequence). The CDR3 length is 12 residues. CDR3 residues: CSAPGGVETQYF. CDR3 in DNA: TGCAGTGCCCCTGGAGGGGTGGAGACCCAGTACTTC.

This clonotype was counted ten times or more. The junction departs from the called germline gene at one end, perhaps through a read error. CDR3: CASSSTWGETQYF. CDR3 in DNA: TGTGCTAGCAGCTCGACATGGGGGGAGACCCAGTACTTC. The V and J genes are TRBV7-7 and TRBJ2-5; D assignment may be TRBD1 or TRBD2 (5 bases each). The germline CDR1 and CDR2 sequences are SSHAT and FNYEAQ (reference sequence). This CDR3 contains 13 residues.